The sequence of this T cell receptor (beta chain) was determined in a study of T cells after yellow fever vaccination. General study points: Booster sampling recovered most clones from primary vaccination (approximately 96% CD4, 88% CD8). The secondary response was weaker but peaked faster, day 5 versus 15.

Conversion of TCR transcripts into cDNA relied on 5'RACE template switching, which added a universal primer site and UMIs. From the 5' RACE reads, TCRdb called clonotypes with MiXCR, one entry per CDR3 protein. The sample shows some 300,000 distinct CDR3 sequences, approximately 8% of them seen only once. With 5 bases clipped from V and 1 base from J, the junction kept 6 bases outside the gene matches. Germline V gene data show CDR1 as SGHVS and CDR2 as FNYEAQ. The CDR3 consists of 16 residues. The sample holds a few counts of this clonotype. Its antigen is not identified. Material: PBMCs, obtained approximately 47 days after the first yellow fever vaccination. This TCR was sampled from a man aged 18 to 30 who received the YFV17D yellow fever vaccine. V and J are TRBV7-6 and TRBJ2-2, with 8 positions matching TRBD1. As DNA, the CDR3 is TGTGCCAGCAGCAACCTGGACAGGGAGAACACCGGGGAGCTGTTTTTT. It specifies CASSNLDRENTGELFF.